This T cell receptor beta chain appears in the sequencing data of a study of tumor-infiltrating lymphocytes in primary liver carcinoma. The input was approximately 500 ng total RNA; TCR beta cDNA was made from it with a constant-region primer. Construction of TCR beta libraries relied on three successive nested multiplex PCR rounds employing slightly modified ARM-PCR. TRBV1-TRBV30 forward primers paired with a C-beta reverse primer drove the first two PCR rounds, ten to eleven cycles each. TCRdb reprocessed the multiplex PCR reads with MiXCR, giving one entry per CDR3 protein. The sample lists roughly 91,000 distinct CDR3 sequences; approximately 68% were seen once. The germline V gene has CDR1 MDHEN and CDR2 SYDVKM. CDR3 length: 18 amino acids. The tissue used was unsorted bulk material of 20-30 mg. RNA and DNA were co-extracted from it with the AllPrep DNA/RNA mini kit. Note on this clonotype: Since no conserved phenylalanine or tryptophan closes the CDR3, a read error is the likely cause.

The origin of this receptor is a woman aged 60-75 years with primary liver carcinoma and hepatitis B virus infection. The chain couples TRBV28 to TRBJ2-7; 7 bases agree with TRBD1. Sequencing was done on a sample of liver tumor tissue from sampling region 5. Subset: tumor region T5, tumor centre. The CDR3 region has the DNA TGTGCCAGCAATTTAATATTGGTACAGGGGACCTTCTCCTACGAGCAGTACCTC. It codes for CASNLILVQGTFSYEQYL.